Listed below are T cell receptor beta chains from one sample, sequenced in a study of blood T cell repertoires in COVID-19. Measured with immunoSEQ multiplex PCR; TCRdb has only the in-frame clones, and not every one. The table lists around 220,000 clones, about nine tenths of them singletons, with less than 4.5% in the top ten. Sequences were obtained from peripheral blood. The source of these receptors is a man aged 45-65 years with acute or convalescent COVID-19. Each CDR3 is given with its conserved first and last residue. A D gene is named only where the DNA matches it firmly. Clone size, where shown, is once, few, many, or a class for clones that have expanded.

J gene: TRBJ1-1; clone size: NA; D gene: NA; V gene: TRBV6-5; CDR3 DNA: TGTGCCAGCAGTTACTCCGCGGGCTTCAAGAACACTGAAGCTTTCTTT; CDR3 protein: CASSYSAGFKNTEAFF
J gene: TRBJ1-2; clone size: NA; D gene: TRBD1; V gene: TRBV3-1/TRBV3-2; CDR3 DNA: TGTGCCAGCAGCCCTTCCCCGGGACAGGGTTATGGCTACACCTTC; CDR3 protein: CASSPSPGQGYGYTF
J gene: TRBJ2-5; clone size: once; D gene: NA; V gene: TRBV10-1; CDR3 DNA: TGCGCCAGCAGCGGCGCGGGTGCGGGAGAGACCCAGTACTTC; CDR3 protein: CASSGAGAGETQYF
J gene: TRBJ2-2; clone size: NA; D gene: NA; V gene: TRBV18; CDR3 DNA: TGTGCCAGCTCACCACAGATGGCAGGGGAACGCACCGGGGAGCTGTTTTTT; CDR3 protein: CASSPQMAGERTGELFF
J gene: TRBJ1-2; clone size: NA; D gene: NA; V gene: TRBV9; CDR3 DNA: TGTGCCAGCAGCGACGGGGGTGGCTATGGCTACACCTTC; CDR3 protein: CASSDGGGYGYTF
J gene: TRBJ1-5; clone size: once; D gene: NA; V gene: TRBV4-1; CDR3 DNA: TGCGCCAGCAGCCAAGCAACGGGGGTTCAGCCCCAGCATTTT; CDR3 protein: CASSQATGVQPQHF
J gene: TRBJ1-5; clone size: NA; D gene: NA; V gene: TRBV18; CDR3 DNA: TGTGCCAGCTCGCTGACAGGAGGTCAGCCCCAGCATTTT; CDR3 protein: CASSLTGGQPQHF
J gene: TRBJ2-7; clone size: NA; D gene: TRBD1; V gene: TRBV7-6; CDR3 DNA: TGTGCCAGCAGCTCCTATCCGGGACAGCGGTACGAGCAGTACTTC; CDR3 protein: CASSSYPGQRYEQYF
J gene: TRBJ2-7; clone size: NA; D gene: TRBD1; V gene: TRBV7-2; CDR3 DNA: TGTGCCAGCAGCTTATGGGACAGGGGCCTCGAGCAGTACTTC; CDR3 protein: CASSLWDRGLEQYF
J gene: TRBJ2-7; clone size: once; D gene: NA; V gene: TRBV7-8; CDR3 DNA: TGTGCCAGCAGCTCAAGGACGGGAACCTACGAGCAGTACTTC; CDR3 protein: CASSSRTGTYEQYF
J gene: TRBJ1-2; clone size: NA; D gene: TRBD1; V gene: TRBV6-5; CDR3 DNA: TGTGCCAGCAGTTACTCGATCCAACCCGGGACAGTGGGCTACACCTTC; CDR3 protein: CASSYSIQPGTVGYTF
J gene: TRBJ1-5; clone size: once; D gene: NA; V gene: TRBV19; CDR3 DNA: TGTGCCAGTAGTATAGATCTTGTTGGGGCTCAGCCCCAGCATTTT; CDR3 protein: CASSIDLVGAQPQHF
J gene: TRBJ1-2; clone size: NA; D gene: NA; V gene: TRBV3-1/TRBV3-2; CDR3 DNA: TGTGCCAGCAGCCAAGTCACAGGCGATGGCTACACCTTC; CDR3 protein: CASSQVTGDGYTF
J gene: TRBJ1-5; clone size: NA; D gene: NA; V gene: TRBV5-8; CDR3 DNA: TGTGCCAGCAGCTTCGGGACAAGAAATCAGCCCCAGCATTTT; CDR3 protein: CASSFGTRNQPQHF
J gene: TRBJ1-1; clone size: once; D gene: NA; V gene: TRBV5-1; CDR3 DNA: TGCGCCAGCAGCTTGGGACTTGAAGCTTTCTTT; CDR3 protein: CASSLGLEAFF
J gene: TRBJ2-7; clone size: NA; D gene: TRBD1; V gene: TRBV6-5; CDR3 DNA: TGTGCCAGCAGGACCGGGACAGGGGGCTCCTACGAGCAGTACTTC; CDR3 protein: CASRTGTGGSYEQYF
J gene: TRBJ2-1; clone size: once; D gene: TRBD1; V gene: TRBV11-1; CDR3 DNA: TGTGCCAGCAGCTTAGCGGACAGGGGCTCCTACAATGAGCAGTTCTTC; CDR3 protein: CASSLADRGSYNEQFF
J gene: TRBJ2-3; clone size: NA; D gene: TRBD2; V gene: TRBV5-1; CDR3 DNA: TGCGCCAGCAGCTTGGTAGCGGGGGGCTTCACAGATACGCAGTATTTT; CDR3 protein: CASSLVAGGFTDTQYF
J gene: TRBJ1-6; clone size: NA; D gene: NA; V gene: TRBV9; CDR3 DNA: TGTGCCAGCAGCAACACACCAGGGAATTCACCCCTCCACTTT; CDR3 protein: CASSNTPGNSPLHF
J gene: TRBJ1-2; clone size: NA; D gene: NA; V gene: TRBV6-5; CDR3 DNA: TGTGCCAGCAGCTCAAGGGACGGACTATATGGCTACACCTTC; CDR3 protein: CASSSRDGLYGYTF
J gene: TRBJ1-3; clone size: few; D gene: NA; V gene: TRBV3-1/TRBV3-2; CDR3 DNA: TGTGCCAGCAGCCAGTGGCACGTCTCCCTCTCGGGAAACACCATATATTTT; CDR3 protein: CASSQWHVSLSGNTIYF
J gene: TRBJ1-1; clone size: NA; D gene: NA; V gene: TRBV5-1; CDR3 DNA: TGCGCCAGCAGCTTGGAGGAGGGATGGGCGAACACTGAAGCTTTCTTT; CDR3 protein: CASSLEEGWANTEAFF
J gene: TRBJ1-1; clone size: once; D gene: TRBD1; V gene: TRBV24-1; CDR3 DNA: TGTGCCACCAGTGCCCAGGGGGCGCGAGGGGCTTTCTTT; CDR3 protein: CATSAQGARGAFF
J gene: TRBJ1-1; clone size: NA; D gene: NA; V gene: TRBV19; CDR3 DNA: TGTGCCAGTAGGGCTACGGGAGCCGCTGAAGCTTTCTTT; CDR3 protein: CASRATGAAEAFF
J gene: TRBJ1-6; clone size: once; D gene: NA; V gene: TRBV6-2/TRBV6-3; CDR3 DNA: TGTGCCAGCAGCCCGAACAGGGACGGTGATTCACCCCTCCACTTT; CDR3 protein: CASSPNRDGDSPLHF
J gene: TRBJ1-4; clone size: NA; D gene: TRBD1; V gene: TRBV19; CDR3 DNA: TGTGCCACTCAACAGGGGGCGAGTTTGGAAAAACTGTTTTTT; CDR3 protein: CATQQGASLEKLFF
J gene: TRBJ2-1; clone size: NA; D gene: NA; V gene: TRBV20-1; CDR3 DNA: TGCAGTGCTCGACAGGGAGGTGAGCAGTTCTTC; CDR3 protein: CSARQGGEQFF
J gene: TRBJ1-2; clone size: NA; D gene: NA; V gene: TRBV6-4; CDR3 DNA: TGTGCCAGCAGTGACTCGGAGTCCTCGGCCCTTGGCTACACCTTC; CDR3 protein: CASSDSESSALGYTF
J gene: TRBJ1-1; clone size: NA; D gene: NA; V gene: TRBV10-3; CDR3 DNA: TGTGCCATCAGAGACACCCGGGACACGAACACTGAAGCTTTCTTT; CDR3 protein: CAIRDTRDTNTEAFF
J gene: TRBJ1-2; clone size: NA; D gene: NA; V gene: TRBV4-1; CDR3 DNA: TGCGCCAGCAGCCAAGGCGGACAGCAATTCTATGGCTACACCTTC; CDR3 protein: CASSQGGQQFYGYTF
J gene: TRBJ2-3; clone size: NA; D gene: TRBD2; V gene: TRBV5-8; CDR3 DNA: TGTGCCAGCAGCTTGCTAGCGGGGGTCACAGATACGCAGTATTTT; CDR3 protein: CASSLLAGVTDTQYF
J gene: TRBJ1-3; clone size: NA; D gene: NA; V gene: TRBV10-3; CDR3 DNA: TGTGCCACCGCAGGGGACTCTGGAAACACCATATATTTT; CDR3 protein: CATAGDSGNTIYF
J gene: TRBJ1-2; clone size: NA; D gene: TRBD1; V gene: TRBV4-1; CDR3 DNA: TGCGCCAGCAGCCAAGACCCGACAGGGGGAACCTATGGCTACACCTTC; CDR3 protein: CASSQDPTGGTYGYTF
J gene: TRBJ1-4; clone size: once; D gene: NA; V gene: TRBV7-9; CDR3 DNA: TGTGCCAGCAGCCGTGGACAGCTTAATGAAAAACTGTTTTTT; CDR3 protein: CASSRGQLNEKLFF
J gene: TRBJ2-1; clone size: NA; D gene: NA; V gene: TRBV3-1/TRBV3-2; CDR3 DNA: TGTGCCAGCAGCCAAGCAGGGAACAATGAGCAGTTCTTC; CDR3 protein: CASSQAGNNEQFF